This T cell receptor beta chain was sequenced for a study of T-cell memory formation after mild COVID-19. As for the study in general: Clusters of TCRs were largely donor specific.

From the 5' RACE reads, TCRdb called clonotypes with MiXCR, one entry per CDR3 protein. The sample lists 200,000 to 250,000 distinct CDR3 sequences; over 9.5% were seen once. Sample: PBMCs or a T cell subset sorted from them (not recorded which). The sequence was collected from a man younger than 35 who had mild COVID-19 (a few samples of this study predate the infection). Cell type and time point are not known.

The CDR3 DNA follows: TGTGCCAGCAGTGAATTAAGCGGTAATGAAAAACTGTTTTTT. This codes for CASSELSGNEKLFF. The rearrangement links TRBV2 to TRBJ1-4; D gene ambiguous. Germline V gene sequence: CDR1 SNHLY, CDR2 FYNNEI. V shed 2 bases and J shed 4 bases, with 8 bases lying between them. The CDR3 is 14 residues long. Full variable domain (rest looked up from reference TRBV2 and TRBJ1-4): EPEVTQTPSHQVTQMGQEVILRCVPISNHLYFYWYRQILGQKVEFLVSFYNNEISEKSEIFDDQFSVERPDGSNFTLKIRSTKLEDSAMYFCASSELSGNEKLFFGSGTQLSVL.